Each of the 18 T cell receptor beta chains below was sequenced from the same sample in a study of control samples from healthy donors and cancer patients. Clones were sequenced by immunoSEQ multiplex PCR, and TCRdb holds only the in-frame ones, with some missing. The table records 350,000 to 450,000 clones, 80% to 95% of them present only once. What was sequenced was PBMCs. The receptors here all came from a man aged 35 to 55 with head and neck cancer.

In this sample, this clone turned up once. CDR3 coding DNA: TGTGCCAGCAGCCCCTCACTGACCGACAGGGCTAATATCCTTAACGAGCAGTACTTC. Protein product: CASSPSLTDRANILNEQYF. This sequence joins TRBV5-6 and TRBJ2-7; 7 nucleotides agree with TRBD1. The CDR3 is 19 amino acids. The germline gives CDR1 SGHDT, CDR2 YYEEEE. The J segment lost 5 bases and the V segment lost 4 bases, leaving 24 bases of the junction unmatched. Looking up the rest from reference TRBV5-6 and TRBJ2-7 gives the full variable domain: DAGVTQSPTHLIKTRGQQVTLRCSPKSGHDTVSWYQQALGQGPQFIFQYYEEEERQRGNFPDRFSGHQFPNYSSELNVNALLLGDSALYLCASSPSLTDRANILNEQYFGPGTRLTVT.

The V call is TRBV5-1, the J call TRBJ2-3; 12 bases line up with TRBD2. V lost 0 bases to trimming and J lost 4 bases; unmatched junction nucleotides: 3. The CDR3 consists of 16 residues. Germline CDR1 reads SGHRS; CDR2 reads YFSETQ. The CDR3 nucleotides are TGCGCCAGCAGCTTGGTGACTAGCGGGAGTGCAGATACGCAGTATTTT. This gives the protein CASSLVTSGSADTQYF.

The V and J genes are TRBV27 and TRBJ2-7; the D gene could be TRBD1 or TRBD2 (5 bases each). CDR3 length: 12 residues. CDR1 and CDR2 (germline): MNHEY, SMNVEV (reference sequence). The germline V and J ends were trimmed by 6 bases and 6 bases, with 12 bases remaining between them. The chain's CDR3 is CASSRDGVEQYF. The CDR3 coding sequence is TGTGCCAGCAGCCGGGACGGGGTCGAGCAGTACTTC.

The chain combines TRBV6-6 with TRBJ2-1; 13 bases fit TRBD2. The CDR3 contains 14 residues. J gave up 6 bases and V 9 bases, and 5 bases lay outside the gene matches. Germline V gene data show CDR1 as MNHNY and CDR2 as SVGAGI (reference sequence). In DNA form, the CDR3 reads TGTGCCAGTAAAACTAGCGGGGGGGCCAATGAGCAGTTCTTC. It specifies CASKTSGGANEQFF.

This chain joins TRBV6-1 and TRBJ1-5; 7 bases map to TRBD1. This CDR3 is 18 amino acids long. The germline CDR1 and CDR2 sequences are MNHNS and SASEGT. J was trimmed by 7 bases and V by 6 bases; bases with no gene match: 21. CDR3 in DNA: TGTGCCAGCAGAGAATTACCGGGACAGCGCTTCGTGTGGCAGCCCCAGCATTTT. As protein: CASRELPGQRFVWQPQHF.

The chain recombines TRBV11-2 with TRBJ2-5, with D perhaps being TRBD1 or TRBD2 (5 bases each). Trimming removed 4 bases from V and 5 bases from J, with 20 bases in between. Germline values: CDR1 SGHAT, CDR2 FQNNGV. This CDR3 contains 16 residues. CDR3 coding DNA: TGTGCCAGCAGCTCACTCCGGGACCCCATGAGGGAGACCCAGTACTTC. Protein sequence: CASSSLRDPMRETQYF.

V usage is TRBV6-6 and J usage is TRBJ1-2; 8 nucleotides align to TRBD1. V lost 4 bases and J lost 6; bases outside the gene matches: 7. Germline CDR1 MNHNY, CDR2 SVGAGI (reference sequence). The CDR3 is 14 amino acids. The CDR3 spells CASSFGRGRDGYTF. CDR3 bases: TGTGCCAGCAGTTTCGGCAGGGGGCGAGATGGCTACACCTTC.

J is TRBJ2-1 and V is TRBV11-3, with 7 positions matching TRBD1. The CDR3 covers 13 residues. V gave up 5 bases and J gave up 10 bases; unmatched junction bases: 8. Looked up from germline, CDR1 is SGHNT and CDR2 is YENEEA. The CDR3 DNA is TGTGCCAGCAGCCCCCGACAGGGTAGGGAGCAGTTCTTC. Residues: CASSPRQGREQFF. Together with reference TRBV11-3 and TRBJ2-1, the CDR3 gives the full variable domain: EAGVVQSPRYKIIEKKQPVAFWCNPISGHNTLYWYLQNLGQGPELLIRYENEEAVDDSQLPKDRFSAERLKGVDSTLKIQPAELGDSAVYLCASSPRQGREQFFGPGTRLTVL.

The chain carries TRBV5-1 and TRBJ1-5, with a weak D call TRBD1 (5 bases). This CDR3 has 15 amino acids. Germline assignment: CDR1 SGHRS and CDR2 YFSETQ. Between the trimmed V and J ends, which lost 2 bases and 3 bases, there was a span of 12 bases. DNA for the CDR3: TGCGCCAGCAGCTTTGGAGGGGAATACAATCAGCCCCAGCATTTT. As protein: CASSFGGEYNQPQHF.

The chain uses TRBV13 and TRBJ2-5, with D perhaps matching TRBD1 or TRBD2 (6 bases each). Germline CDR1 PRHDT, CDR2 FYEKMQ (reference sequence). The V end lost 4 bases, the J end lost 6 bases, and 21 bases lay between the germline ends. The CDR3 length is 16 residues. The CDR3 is CASSSYPTGGGKTQYF. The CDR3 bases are TGTGCCAGCAGCTCTTACCCGACAGGTGGGGGGAAGACCCAGTACTTC.

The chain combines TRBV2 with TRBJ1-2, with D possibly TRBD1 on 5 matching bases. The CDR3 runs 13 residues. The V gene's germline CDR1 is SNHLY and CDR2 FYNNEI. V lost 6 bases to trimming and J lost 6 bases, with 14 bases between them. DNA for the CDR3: TGTGCCAGCAGCACTACAGGCCTGGATGGCTACACCTTC. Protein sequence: CASSTTGLDGYTF.

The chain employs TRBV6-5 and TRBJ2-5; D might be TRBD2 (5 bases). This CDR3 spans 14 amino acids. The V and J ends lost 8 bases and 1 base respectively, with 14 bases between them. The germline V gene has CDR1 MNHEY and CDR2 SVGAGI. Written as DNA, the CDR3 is TGTGCCAGCGAAACGGCGGGTAGCCAAGAGACCCAGTACTTC. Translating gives CASETAGSQETQYF.

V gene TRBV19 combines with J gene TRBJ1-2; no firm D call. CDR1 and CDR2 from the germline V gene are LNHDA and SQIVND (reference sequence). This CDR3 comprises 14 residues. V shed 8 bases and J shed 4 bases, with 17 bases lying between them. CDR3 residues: CASRPSGKRYGYTF. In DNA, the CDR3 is TGTGCCAGTCGCCCCTCGGGCAAACGCTATGGCTACACCTTC.

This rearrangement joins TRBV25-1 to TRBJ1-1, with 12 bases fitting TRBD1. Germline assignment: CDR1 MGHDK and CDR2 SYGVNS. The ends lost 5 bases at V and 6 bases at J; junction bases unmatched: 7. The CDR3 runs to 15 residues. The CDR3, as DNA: TGTGCCAGCAGTTACCGGGACAGGGGGCGTCCTGAAGCTTTCTTT. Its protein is CASSYRDRGRPEAFF. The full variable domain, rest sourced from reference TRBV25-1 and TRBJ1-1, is EADIYQTPRYLVIGTGKKITLECSQTMGHDKMYWYQQDPGMELHLIHYSYGVNSTEKGDLSSESTVSRIRTEHFPLTLESARPSHTSQYLCASSYRDRGRPEAFFGQGTRLTVV.

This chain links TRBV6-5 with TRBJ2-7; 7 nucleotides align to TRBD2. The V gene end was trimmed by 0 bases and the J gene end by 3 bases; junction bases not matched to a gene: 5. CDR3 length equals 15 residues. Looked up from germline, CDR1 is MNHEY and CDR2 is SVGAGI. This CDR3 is CASSYSSGGFYEQYF. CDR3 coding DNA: TGTGCCAGCAGTTACTCTTCGGGAGGTTTCTACGAGCAGTACTTC.

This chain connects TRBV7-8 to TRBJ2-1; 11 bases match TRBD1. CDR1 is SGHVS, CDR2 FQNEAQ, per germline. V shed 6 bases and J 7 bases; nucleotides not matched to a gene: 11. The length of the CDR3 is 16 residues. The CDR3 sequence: CASRIKWDRGSNEQFF. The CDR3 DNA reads TGTGCCAGCAGGATTAAGTGGGACAGGGGGTCGAATGAGCAGTTCTTC.

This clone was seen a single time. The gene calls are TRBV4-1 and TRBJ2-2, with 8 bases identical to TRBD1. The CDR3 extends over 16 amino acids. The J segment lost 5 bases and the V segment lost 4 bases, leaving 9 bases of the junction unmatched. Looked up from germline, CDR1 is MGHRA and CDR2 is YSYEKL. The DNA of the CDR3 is TGCGCCAGCAGCCTCGTTCAGGGGGCGCTTACCGGGGAGCTGTTTTTT. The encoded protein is CASSLVQGALTGELFF.

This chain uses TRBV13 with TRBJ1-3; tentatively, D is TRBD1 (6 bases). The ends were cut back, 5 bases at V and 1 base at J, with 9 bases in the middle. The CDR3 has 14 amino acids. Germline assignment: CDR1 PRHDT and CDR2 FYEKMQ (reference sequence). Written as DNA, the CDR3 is TGTGCCAGCAGCGAACAGGGTTCTGGAAACACCATATATTTT. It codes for CASSEQGSGNTIYF.